This T cell receptor (beta chain) was recovered during a study of response to subunit inactivated influenza vaccine. Findings and caveats of the study: A suggestion made by the authors is that each seasonal influenza vaccination recruits few new T cells.

TCRdb re-called the RT-PCR reads through MiXCR, storing one row per CDR3 protein. The repertoire holds under 950,000 distinct CDR3 sequences, with 21% as singletons. This CDR3 has 17 residues. The germline V gene has CDR1 LGHNA and CDR2 YSLEER. The trim removed 4 bases at V and 3 bases at J, leaving 7 bases unmatched. This clonotype was seen a handful of times. Its antigen is undetermined. This TCR derives from a man in his fifties who received an inactivated influenza vaccine. The starting material was PBMCs from blood, obtained 5 days after vaccination. This chain connects TRBV4-3 to TRBJ2-6; TRBD1 matches at 9 bases. CDR3 DNA: TGCGCCAGCAGCCGTAAACAGGGGGCAAGTGGGGCCAACGTCCTGACTTTC. This sequence encodes CASSRKQGASGANVLTF.